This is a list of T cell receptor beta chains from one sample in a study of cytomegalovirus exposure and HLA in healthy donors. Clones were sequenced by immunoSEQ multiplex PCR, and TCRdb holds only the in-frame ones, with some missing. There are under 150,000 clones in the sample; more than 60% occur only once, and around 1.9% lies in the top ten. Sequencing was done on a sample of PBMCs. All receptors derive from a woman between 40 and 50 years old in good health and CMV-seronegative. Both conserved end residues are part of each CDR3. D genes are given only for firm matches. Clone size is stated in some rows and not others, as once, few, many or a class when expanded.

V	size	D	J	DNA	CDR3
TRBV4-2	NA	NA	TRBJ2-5	TGTGCCAGCAGCCAAGACCGACTTCAAGAGACCCAGTACTTC	CASSQDRLQETQYF
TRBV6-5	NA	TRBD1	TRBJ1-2	TGTGCCAGCTGCCAAGCGGGACAGGAATTCTATGGCTACACCTTC	CASCQAGQEFYGYTF
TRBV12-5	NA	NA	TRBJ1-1	TGTGCTAGTGGTATTACAGAGAACACTGAAGCTTTCTTT	CASGITENTEAFF
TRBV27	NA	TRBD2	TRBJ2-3	TGTGCCAGCAGTAGGTCGGGAGGGGATGTATACACAGATACGCAGTATTTT	CASSRSGGDVYTDTQYF
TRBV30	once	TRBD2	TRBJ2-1	TGTGCCTGGAGTGTAGGGACTAGGACCGCCAATGAGCAGTTCTTC	CAWSVGTRTANEQFF
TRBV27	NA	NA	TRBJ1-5	TGTGCCAGCAGTCCCAGGGCGTGGAGGGAGCCCCAGCATTTT	CASSPRAWREPQHF
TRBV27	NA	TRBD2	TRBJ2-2	TGTGCCAGCAGCTTACTAGCGGTCAACACCGGGGAGCTGTTTTTT	CASSLLAVNTGELFF
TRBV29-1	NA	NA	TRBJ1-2	TGCAGCGTTAAAACAGGGACGGACTATGGCTACACCTTC	CSVKTGTDYGYTF
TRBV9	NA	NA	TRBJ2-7	TGTGCCAGCAGCGCCGACTCCTACGAGCAGTACTTC	CASSADSYEQYF
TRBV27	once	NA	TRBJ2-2	TGTGCCAGCAGTCCCACCGGAGGGTCGGCGAACACCGGGGAGCTGTTTTTT	CASSPTGGSANTGELFF
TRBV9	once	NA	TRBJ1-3	TGTGCCAGCAGCGTAGATGAGTCGAGCTCTGGAAACACCATATATTTT	CASSVDESSSGNTIYF
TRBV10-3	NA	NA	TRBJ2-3	TGTGCCATCAGCCCAACGGGGGTAAGCACAGATACGCAGTATTTT	CAISPTGVSTDTQYF
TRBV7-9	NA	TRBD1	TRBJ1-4	TGTGCCAGCAGCGCAGGACAGGGCGAAAAACTGTTTTTT	CASSAGQGEKLFF
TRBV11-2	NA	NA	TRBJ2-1	TGTGCCAGCAGCTTTCTAGCAACCGACAATGAGCAGTTCTTC	CASSFLATDNEQFF
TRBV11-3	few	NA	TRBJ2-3	TGTGCCAGCAGCCTGGGACACCGCACAGATACGCAGTATTTT	CASSLGHRTDTQYF
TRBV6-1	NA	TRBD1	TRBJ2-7	TGTGCCAGCAGTGGGACCGGGACAGGGGCCTACGAGCAGTACTTC	CASSGTGTGAYEQYF
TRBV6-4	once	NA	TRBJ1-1	TGTGCCAGCAGTGCTAAGGGGGACACTGAAGCTTTCTTT	CASSAKGDTEAFF
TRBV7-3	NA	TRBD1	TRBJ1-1	TGTGCCAGCAGATTCGGTAGGGGGCTGTACACTGAAGCTTTCTTT	CASRFGRGLYTEAFF
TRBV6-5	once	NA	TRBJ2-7	TGTGCCAGCAGTTACTCCGGACAGATCCTGTACTTC	CASSYSGQILYF
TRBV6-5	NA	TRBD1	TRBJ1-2	TGTGCCAGCAGCGGCGCTGGACAGGGGGAGGGGGGCTACACCTTC	CASSGAGQGEGGYTF
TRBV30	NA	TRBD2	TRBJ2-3	TGTGCCTGGAGTGGCGGGACTAGCGGGGGGGCAGGGGATACGCAGTATTTT	CAWSGGTSGGAGDTQYF
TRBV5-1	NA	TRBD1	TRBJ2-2	TGCGCCAGCAGCTCGGGACAGGGGGTTGGGGAGCTGTTTTTT	CASSSGQGVGELFF
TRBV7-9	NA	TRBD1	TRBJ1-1	TGTGCCAGCAGCTTAGCTACAGGGGTGAGCACTGAAGCTTTCTTT	CASSLATGVSTEAFF
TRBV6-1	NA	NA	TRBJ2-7	TGTGCCAGCAGAGAGACAGGCTCCTACGAGCAGTACTTC	CASRETGSYEQYF
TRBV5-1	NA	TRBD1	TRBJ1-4	TGCGCCAGCAGCGTTTCCGGGACAGCGAAGCCGGGGAATGAAAAACTGTTTTTT	CASSVSGTAKPGNEKLFF
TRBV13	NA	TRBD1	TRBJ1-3	TGTGCCAGCAGCTTAGTTGGGACAGCGGCTGGAAACACCATATATTTT	CASSLVGTAAGNTIYF
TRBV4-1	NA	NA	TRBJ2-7	TGCGCCAGCAGCCAAGCTCTTACAGTCTCCTACGAGCAGTACTTC	CASSQALTVSYEQYF
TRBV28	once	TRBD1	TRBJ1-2	TGTGCCAGCAGTTCCCCTACAGGGGCTCTGATGGATGGCTACACCTTC	CASSSPTGALMDGYTF
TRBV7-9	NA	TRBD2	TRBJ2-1	TGTGCCAGCAGCTTATTGCGGGAGAAATACAATGAGCAGTTCTTC	CASSLLREKYNEQFF
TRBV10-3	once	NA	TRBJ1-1	TGTGCCTCCGTAGGGGGAGACGCTGAAGCTTTCTTT	CASVGGDAEAFF
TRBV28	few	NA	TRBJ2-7	TGTGCCAGCAGTTTGCGGGGTTACGAGCAGTACTTC	CASSLRGYEQYF
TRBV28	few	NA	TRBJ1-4	TGTGCCAGCAGTCAATACAGGGTTGCAACTAATGAAAAACTGTTTTTT	CASSQYRVATNEKLFF
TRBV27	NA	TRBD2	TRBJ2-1	TGTGCCAGCAGCCTTAGCGGGGGTTCCTACAATGAGCAGTTCTTC	CASSLSGGSYNEQFF
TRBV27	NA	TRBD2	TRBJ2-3	TGTGCCAGCAGTTTGGGCCGAGGGACTAGCGGGACAGATACGCAGTATTTT	CASSLGRGTSGTDTQYF
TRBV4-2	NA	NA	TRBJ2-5	TGTGCCAGCAGCCAAGATGCGGGATCCCCACAAGAGACCCAGTACTTC	CASSQDAGSPQETQYF
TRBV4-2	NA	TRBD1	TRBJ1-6	TGTGCCAGCAGCCCGCGGACAGGAACTTCACCCCTCCACTTT	CASSPRTGTSPLHF
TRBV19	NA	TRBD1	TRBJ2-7	TGTGCCAGTAGTCGGGACAGGGGAACCTACGAGCAGTACTTC	CASSRDRGTYEQYF
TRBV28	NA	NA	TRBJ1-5	TGTGCCATGGGGCAGGGGTGGGATCAGCCCCAGCATTTT	CAMGQGWDQPQHF
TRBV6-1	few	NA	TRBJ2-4	TGTGCCAGCAGTGTGGGGGGACTCGGAACCAAAAACAGTCAGTACTTC	CASSVGGLGTKNSQYF
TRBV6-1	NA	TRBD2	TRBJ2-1	TGTGCCAGCAACCCCGGGACTAGCGGGACCAATGAGCAGTTCTTC	CASNPGTSGTNEQFF
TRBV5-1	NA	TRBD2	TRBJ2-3	TGCGCCAGCAGCTACTTCGCGGGGGGCACAGATACGCAGTATTTT	CASSYFAGGTDTQYF
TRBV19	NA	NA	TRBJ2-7	TGTGCCAGTAGTATGGACACTGCCTACGAGCAGTACTTC	CASSMDTAYEQYF
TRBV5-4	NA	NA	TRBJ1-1	TGTGCCAGCAGCTTGGGCGCCCAGGCTGGTGGGACTGAAGCTTTCTTT	CASSLGAQAGGTEAFF
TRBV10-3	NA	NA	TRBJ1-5	TGTGCCATCAGCGACAGTCCCAATCAGCCCCAGCATTTT	CAISDSPNQPQHF
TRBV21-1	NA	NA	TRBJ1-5	TGTGCCAGCAGCTTTACAGGGGGGCAGCCCCAGCATTTT	CASSFTGGQPQHF
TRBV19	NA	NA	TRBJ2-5	TGTGCCAGTAGTAACAGAGAGTCGGAGACCCAGTACTTC	CASSNRESETQYF
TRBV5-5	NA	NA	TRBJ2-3	TGTGCCAGCAGCCCAAGACAATCCACTAGCACAGATACGCAGTATTTT	CASSPRQSTSTDTQYF